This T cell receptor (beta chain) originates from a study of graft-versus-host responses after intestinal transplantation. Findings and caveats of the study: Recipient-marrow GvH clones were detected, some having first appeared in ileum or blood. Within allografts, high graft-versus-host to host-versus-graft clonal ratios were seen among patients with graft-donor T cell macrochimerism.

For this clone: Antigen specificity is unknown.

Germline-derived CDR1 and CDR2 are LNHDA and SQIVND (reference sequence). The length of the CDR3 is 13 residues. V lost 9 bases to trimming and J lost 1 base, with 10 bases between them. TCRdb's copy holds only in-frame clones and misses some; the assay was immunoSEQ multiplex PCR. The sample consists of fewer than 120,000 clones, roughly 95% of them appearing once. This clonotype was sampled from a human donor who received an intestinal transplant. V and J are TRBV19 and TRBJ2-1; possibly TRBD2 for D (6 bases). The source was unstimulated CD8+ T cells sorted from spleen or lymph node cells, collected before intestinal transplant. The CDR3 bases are TGTGCCAGCTCGGGGGATTCCTACAATGAGCAGTTCTTC. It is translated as CASSGDSYNEQFF.